This T cell receptor beta chain was recorded in a study of blood T cell repertoires in COVID-19. Study at large: From the United States, Italy and Spain came samples of acute and convalescent COVID-19.

Those who participated ranged in age from roughly 18 to 90 years and resided in around 22 US areas. Clinical history as reported by participants underpinned cohort assignment. Profiling relied on immunoSEQ multiplex PCR, and the TCRdb table lists in-frame clones only, not all of them. The data contain 230,000 or so clones, about nine tenths of them singletons. Germline V lookup: CDR1 GTSNPN, CDR2 SVGIG (reference sequence). V shed 6 bases, J shed 7 bases, and the junction held 11 bases outside the gene matches. There are 14 residues in the CDR3. This rearrangement joins TRBV30 to TRBJ1-2; TRBD1 matches at 10 bases. This sequence originates from a woman aged 40 to 50 with acute COVID-19. Sequences were obtained from PBMCs or T cells enriched from blood (not recorded which). The CDR3 region is CACRGQGFLGGYTF. CDR3 DNA: TGTGCCTGTCGGGGACAGGGGTTTTTGGGTGGCTACACCTTC.